The rows below give T cell receptor beta chains drawn from one sample of a study of radiotherapy plus CTLA-4 blockade in lung cancer. Assay: immunoSEQ multiplex PCR; the TCRdb copy retains only in-frame clones and omits some. The data show 45,000 to 60,000 clones, about 81% seen once. The sample was peripheral blood, taken from a patient treated with radiotherapy plus ipilimumab. Receptors originate from a human donor with non-small cell lung cancer who had stable disease on radiotherapy plus ipilimumab. Both conserved end residues are part of each CDR3. The order of the fields is J gene, V gene, D gene, CDR3 length, clone size, CDR3 DNA, CDR3 protein. D genes are given only for firm matches. Part of the rows lack a size; the others show once, few, many or a class for expanded clones.

TRBJ1-1 TRBV19 TRBD1 16 NA TGTGCCAGTAGTATGAGGACAGGGGATCGGAACACTGAAGCTTTCTTT CASSMRTGDRNTEAFF
TRBJ2-7 TRBV28 TRBD2 17 NA TGTGCCAGCAGTTCCCCGGGGACTAGCGGGAGGGCTTACGAGCAGTACTTC CASSSPGTSGRAYEQYF
TRBJ1-2 TRBV5-5 NA 16 NA TGTGCCAGCAGCTCAGAACTGGACTTCATGGGTTATGGCTACACCTTC CASSSELDFMGYGYTF
TRBJ2-3 TRBV4-1 NA 18 NA TGCGCCAGCAGCCAAGGAATCAGGAAGACAACTAGCACAGATACGCAGTATTTT CASSQGIRKTTSTDTQYF
TRBJ2-3 TRBV7-9 TRBD2 18 NA TGTGCCAGCAGCTCTACTAGCGGGCCAGTTTCTAGCACAGATACGCAGTATTTT CASSSTSGPVSSTDTQYF
TRBJ2-7 TRBV11-2 NA 14 NA TGTGCCAGCAGCCAGGCAGGGTCCTCCTACGAGCAGTACTTC CASSQAGSSYEQYF
TRBJ1-6 TRBV2 TRBD1 16 NA TGTGCCAGCAGTGAAAGGGGGCGACAGGGAGGATCACCCCTCCACTTT CASSERGRQGGSPLHF
TRBJ2-3 TRBV5-4 NA 15 NA TGTGCCAGCAGCTTGCCGGGGTCCCTAGGGGATACGCAGTATTTT CASSLPGSLGDTQYF
TRBJ2-7 TRBV6-1 TRBD1 13 NA TGTGCCAGCAGACAGGGGGCGTCCTACGAGCAGTACTTC CASRQGASYEQYF
TRBJ1-5 TRBV28 TRBD1 16 NA TGTGCCAGCAGTTCCGCCGGGACAGGGATCAATCAGCCCCAGCATTTT CASSSAGTGINQPQHF
TRBJ2-7 TRBV13 NA 14 NA TGTGCCAGCGGGGGGGGGCGGACCTCCTACGAGCAGTACTTC CASGGGRTSYEQYF
TRBJ1-1 TRBV7-2 NA 15 few TGTGCCAGCAGCTTTACCCGACGGGGGGCGACTGAAGCTTTCTTT CASSFTRRGATEAFF
TRBJ2-3 TRBV5-1 TRBD2 13 NA TGCGCCAGCAGGCGGGGGGTGGCAGATACGCAGTATTTT CASRRGVADTQYF
TRBJ2-7 TRBV7-2 TRBD2 15 NA TGTGCCAGCAGCCCCTCTAGCGGGAGGGTCTACGAGCAGTACTTC CASSPSSGRVYEQYF
TRBJ1-2 TRBV28 NA 16 once TGTGCCAGCACCTCGCCAGGGACGGGGACTATGTTAGGCTACACCTTC CASTSPGTGTMLGYTF
TRBJ1-1 TRBV25-1 NA 15 NA TGTGCCAGCAGTGACCCCGCCGCTATGGTCACTGAAGCTTTCTTT CASSDPAAMVTEAFF
TRBJ1-3 TRBV28 NA 15 NA TGTGCCAGCAGTTTATACACCCGCTCCGGAAACACCATATATTTT CASSLYTRSGNTIYF
TRBJ2-7 TRBV15 TRBD2 15 NA TGTGCCACCAGCCGGCCACTAGCGGGAGTGGGCGAGCAGTACTTC CATSRPLAGVGEQYF
TRBJ2-2 TRBV7-3 TRBD1 14 NA TGTGCCAGCAGATACGACAGGGGAACCGGGGAGCTGTTTTTT CASRYDRGTGELFF
TRBJ2-1 TRBV21-1 NA 15 few TGTGCCAGCAGCAAATTAACTAGCGGGAGTGATGAGCAGTTCTTC CASSKLTSGSDEQFF
TRBJ2-7 TRBV15 TRBD2 16 NA TGTGCCACCAGCAGAACACAGGGACTAGCGGGAGTTGAGCAGTACTTC CATSRTQGLAGVEQYF
TRBJ1-3 TRBV9 TRBD1 16 NA TGTGCCAGCAGCGTAGCTGTCGGGACAGCTGGAAACACCATATATTTT CASSVAVGTAGNTIYF
TRBJ2-1 TRBV28 TRBD2 22 once TGTGCCAGCAGCCCGGGACAGGGTATGTTCTTCACTAGCGGGAGTGGGTACAATGAGCAGTTCTTC CASSPGQGMFFTSGSGYNEQFF
TRBJ2-2 TRBV6-5 NA 15 NA TGTGCCAGCAGTTACTCGAGGGCGAACACCGGGGAGCTGTTTTTT CASSYSRANTGELFF
TRBJ2-5 TRBV7-9 NA 17 once TGTGCCAGCAGCGAAGGTCCCCTCCTCGAGGACCAAGAGACCCAGTACTTC CASSEGPLLEDQETQYF
TRBJ1-5 TRBV19 NA 15 few TGTGCCAGTAAGAGCGGGCGGATACCAAATCAGCCCCAGCATTTT CASKSGRIPNQPQHF
TRBJ1-1 TRBV18 NA 15 once TGTGCCAGCACCCCTGCCCTCGGGTCGAACACTGAAGCTTTCTTT CASTPALGSNTEAFF
TRBJ2-3 TRBV15 TRBD1 14 NA TGTGCCACCAGCAAGGTCGCAGGGGGCGTATTGCAGTATTTT CATSKVAGGVLQYF
TRBJ1-4 TRBV28 TRBD1 14 NA TGTGCCAGCAGTACTAGGGGGCTGAATGAAAAACTGTTTTTT CASSTRGLNEKLFF
TRBJ2-1 TRBV28 NA 13 NA TGTGCCAGCAGAAGACAAAGCTACAATGAGCAGTTCTTC CASRRQSYNEQFF
TRBJ2-7 TRBV5-6 NA 17 once TGTGCCAGCAGCTTGGATTGGGCGGGAAGGAGCTCCTACGAGCAGTACTTC CASSLDWAGRSSYEQYF
TRBJ2-3 TRBV7-2 TRBD2 16 NA TGTGCCAGCAGCCGTAGACTAGCGGGAGGGGGAGATACGCAGTATTTT CASSRRLAGGGDTQYF
TRBJ2-1 TRBV29-1 TRBD2 16 NA TGCAGCGTTGCCCCCCTGACTAGCGGGAGGGCAGATGAGCAGTTCTTC CSVAPLTSGRADEQFF
TRBJ2-3 TRBV5-6 NA 13 NA TGTGCCAGCAGCTTGGAGGAGGTCGATACGCAGTATTTT CASSLEEVDTQYF
TRBJ2-3 TRBV9 TRBD2 19 NA TGTGCCAGCAGCTCTGGGACTAGCGGGAGCTTCGGGGGCACAGATACGCAGTATTTT CASSSGTSGSFGGTDTQYF
TRBJ1-2 TRBV27 TRBD1 16 NA TGTGCCAGCAGTTTAACAATAAGGGGACAGAAGAATGGCTACACCTTC CASSLTIRGQKNGYTF
TRBJ2-3 TRBV7-9 NA 14 few TGTGCCAGCAGCCCAGCGGGCCTGGGGGATACGCAGTATTTT CASSPAGLGDTQYF
TRBJ2-7 TRBV5-1 TRBD2 17 NA TGCGCCAGCAGCGACGGACTAGCGGGAGGGAGAGAGTACGAGCAGTACTTC CASSDGLAGGREYEQYF
TRBJ1-2 TRBV27 TRBD1 15 NA TGTGCCAGTCGCTGGACAGGGCGCGGGGGCTATGGCTACACCTTC CASRWTGRGGYGYTF
TRBJ2-2 TRBV9 NA 15 NA TGTGCCAGCAGCGTAGGGACAGCAAGGACCGGGGAGCTGTTTTTT CASSVGTARTGELFF
TRBJ1-1 TRBV7-2 TRBD1 14 NA TGTGCCAGCAGTTTGGACAGGGTCAACACTGAAGCTTTCTTT CASSLDRVNTEAFF
TRBJ2-1 TRBV18 NA 15 NA TGTGCCAGCTCACCACAACAGGCGAACTACAATGAGCAGTTCTTC CASSPQQANYNEQFF
TRBJ2-7 TRBV27 NA 15 NA TGTGCCAGCAGTTTAGGACAGGGAGGGTCCTACGAGCAGTACTTC CASSLGQGGSYEQYF
TRBJ2-5 TRBV2 TRBD2 16 NA TGTGCCAGCAGTGAAGCGGGACTAGCCCAACGAGAGACCCAGTACTTC CASSEAGLAQRETQYF
TRBJ2-5 TRBV27 TRBD2 15 NA TGTGCCAGCAGCCCCGGGACTAGCGGCCAAGAGACCCAGTACTTC CASSPGTSGQETQYF